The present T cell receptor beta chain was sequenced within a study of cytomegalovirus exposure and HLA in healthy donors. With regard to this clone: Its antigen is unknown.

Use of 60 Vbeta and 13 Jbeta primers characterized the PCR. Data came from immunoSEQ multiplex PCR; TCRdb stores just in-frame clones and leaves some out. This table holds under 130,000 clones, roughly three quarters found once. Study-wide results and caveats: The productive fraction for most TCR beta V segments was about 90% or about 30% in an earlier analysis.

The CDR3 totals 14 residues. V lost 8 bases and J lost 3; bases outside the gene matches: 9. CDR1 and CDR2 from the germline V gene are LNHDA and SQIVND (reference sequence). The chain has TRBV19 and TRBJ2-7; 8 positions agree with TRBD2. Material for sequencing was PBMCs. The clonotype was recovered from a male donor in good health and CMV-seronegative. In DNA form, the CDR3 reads TGTGCCAGTTCGTACGGGAGGGGTATCTACGAGCAGTACTTC. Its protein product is CASSYGRGIYEQYF.